Following are 14 T cell receptor beta chains from one sample sequenced in a study of blood T cell repertoires in COVID-19 (dated by TCRdb to about 2020). Library construction relied on the immunoSEQ multiplex PCR assay. In TCRdb, the immuneACCESS table is reduced to in-frame sequences with V and J assigned. These tables do not hold every clone; where another copy was compared, an unresolved V gene accounts for under half, and the others remain unexplained. Counted in this sample were about 100,000 clones; 87% of them appeared once. The top ten hold 7.4% of the sample. Sequenced material: peripheral blood. These receptors all come from a man between 25 and 39 years old in a cohort sampled during active COVID-19.

The V gene is TRBV18, the J gene TRBJ1-6; D unresolved. This CDR3 has 15 amino acids. V lost 3 bases, J lost 7 bases, and 13 bases lay in between. The germline CDR1 and CDR2 sequences are KGHSH and LQKENI. Here the CDR3 reads CASSPGMGENSPLHF. The CDR3 bases are TGTGCCAGCTCACCCGGCATGGGAGAAAATTCACCCCTCCACTTT.

V gene TRBV18 combines with J gene TRBJ1-6; TRBD1 aligns across 8 bases. Per germline, CDR1 KGHSH and CDR2 LQKENI. V was clipped by 3 bases and J by 10 bases; unmatched bases: 11. The CDR3 has 16 residues. In DNA, the CDR3 is TGTGCCAGCTCACCCAACGAAGGACAGGGAAGATCACCCCTCCACTTT. It translates to CASSPNEGQGRSPLHF.

This chain links TRBV5-5 with TRBJ2-3, with 9 bases that match TRBD1. The CDR3 has 16 residues. Looked up from germline, CDR1 is SGHKS and CDR2 is YYEKEE (reference sequence). V was clipped by 1 base and J by 14 bases; unmatched bases: 17. The CDR3 is CASSLSGTGHRVRGYF. CDR3 DNA: TGTGCCAGCAGCTTGTCAGGGACAGGGCATCGTGTTCGGGGGTATTTT.

This chain uses TRBV7-7 with TRBJ2-1, with TRBD2 identical over 7 bases. With 5 bases clipped from V and 4 bases from J, the junction kept 11 bases outside the gene matches. CDR3 length: 16 residues. Germline values: CDR1 SSHAT, CDR2 FNYEAQ (reference sequence). CDR3 loop: CASSAGEGRGYNEQFF. CDR3 nucleotides: TGTGCCAGCAGCGCCGGGGAGGGTAGAGGGTACAATGAGCAGTTCTTC.

This chain links TRBV5-1 with TRBJ1-2, with 9 bases identical to TRBD1. The V and J ends lost 4 bases and 8 bases, in that order; junction bases with no gene match: 6. The germline V gene has CDR1 SGHRS and CDR2 YFSETQ. CDR3 length: 13 amino acids. CDR3 region: CASSPGQGFGYTF. CDR3 DNA sequence: TGCGCCAGCAGCCCGGGACAGGGTTTCGGCTACACCTTC.

The chain couples TRBV18 to TRBJ1-6, with TRBD1 matching 8 bases. This CDR3 comprises 17 residues. V lost 2 bases, J lost 9 bases, and 12 bases stayed unmatched. In germline, CDR1 is KGHSH, CDR2 LQKENI. This chain's CDR3 is CASSPTLDRGPRSPLHF. CDR3 DNA sequence: TGTGCCAGCTCACCAACTTTAGACAGGGGTCCTCGTTCACCCCTCCACTTT.

The J gene is TRBJ1-2, the V gene TRBV20-1, with D perhaps TRBD1 (5 bases). V lost 3 bases, J lost 6 bases, and 11 bases lay in between. The V gene's germline CDR1 is DFQATT and CDR2 SNEGSKA (reference sequence). This CDR3 has 12 amino acids. The CDR3 sequence is CSASEGRDGYTF. The CDR3 nucleotides are TGCAGTGCTAGTGAGGGGAGGGATGGCTACACCTTC.

This sequence joins TRBV30 and TRBJ2-5; D may be TRBD1 (5 bases). The CDR3 has 12 amino acids. The V gene's germline CDR1 is GTSNPN and CDR2 SVGIG (reference sequence). Deletions cut 4 bases from V and 4 bases from J, with 10 bases between. CDR3 in amino acids: CAWTGSTETQYF. For the CDR3, the DNA is TGTGCCTGGACAGGGTCCACAGAGACCCAGTACTTC. Together with reference TRBV30 and TRBJ2-5, the CDR3 gives the full variable domain: SQTIHQWPATLVQPVGSPLSLECTVEGTSNPNLYWYRQAAGRGLQLLFYSVGIGQISSEVPQNLSASRPQDRQFILSSKKLLLSDSGFYLCAWTGSTETQYFGPGTRLLVL.

In its sample, this clone was seen many times. The chain links TRBV13 to TRBJ2-7, with D perhaps TRBD2 (6 bases). CDR1 PRHDT and CDR2 FYEKMQ come from the germline V gene (reference sequence). V lost 4 bases, J lost 3 bases, and 25 bases lay in between. CDR3 length: 18 residues. CDR3: CASSSRTTSGARHYEQYF. The CDR3 nucleotides are TGTGCCAGCAGCTCCCGAACTACCTCGGGAGCGCGGCACTACGAGCAGTACTTC.

The gene calls are TRBV7-6 and TRBJ1-4, with 8 bases fitting TRBD1. The length of the CDR3 is 15 residues. V shed 5 bases and J 7 bases; nucleotides not matched to a gene: 9. The V gene's germline CDR1 is SGHVS and CDR2 FNYEAQ. The CDR3: CASSPRTGMGEKLFF. The CDR3 nucleotides are TGTGCCAGCAGCCCTAGGACAGGGATGGGTGAAAAACTGTTTTTT.

CDR3 residues: CASSQDRGAGGRGETQYF. Here the CDR3 DNA reads TGCGCCAGCAGCCAAGATCGAGGTGCGGGGGGCCGGGGAGAGACCCAGTACTTC. J is TRBJ2-5 and V is TRBV4-1; TRBD2 matches 8 bases. The germline V gene encodes CDR1 MGHRA and CDR2 YSYEKL. V shed 0 bases, J shed 4 bases, and the junction held 13 bases outside the gene matches. CDR3 length: 18 amino acids.

For the CDR3, the DNA is TGTGCCAGCCAAAACGGGGGGGCCCAAGAGACCCAGTACTTC. Protein: CASQNGGAQETQYF. The chain links TRBV28 to TRBJ2-5; 8 bases match TRBD2. V lost 8 bases, J lost 1 base, and 6 bases stayed unmatched. Germline V CDR1 and CDR2: MDHEN, SYDVKM. The CDR3 has 14 amino acids.

The V and J genes are TRBV4-1 and TRBJ2-3; 8 bases fit TRBD1. The CDR3 has 15 residues. Looked up from germline, CDR1 is MGHRA and CDR2 is YSYEKL. J was trimmed by 8 bases and V by 0 bases; bases with no gene match: 7. The CDR3 region is CASSQDLDRGGTQYF. In nucleotides, the CDR3 is TGCGCCAGCAGCCAAGATCTTGACAGGGGAGGTACGCAGTATTTT.

The chain joins TRBV6-5 to TRBJ1-2; TRBD1 matches 8 bases. After removal of 3 bases from V and 8 bases from J, the junction contained 5 bases not matched to a gene. The germline V gene encodes CDR1 MNHEY and CDR2 SVGAGI. The CDR3 has 13 amino acids. The CDR3 loop reads CASSYAGGDGYTF. CDR3 DNA: TGTGCCAGCAGTTATGCAGGGGGCGACGGCTACACCTTC.